These 15 T cell receptor beta chains share one sample of origin, sequenced in a study of blood T cell repertoires in COVID-19. Clones were read by immunoSEQ multiplex PCR, and TCRdb kept only the in-frame ones, dropping some. The repertoire consists of tens of thousands of clones, with just over 85% occurring once and the leading ten covering roughly 7.4%. Material for sequencing was peripheral blood. All receptors derive from an older woman with acute or convalescent COVID-19.

The J gene is TRBJ2-7, the V gene TRBV10-1; D may be TRBD1 (6 bases). This CDR3 has 14 amino acids. The V and J ends lost 1 base and 5 bases respectively, with 12 bases between them. CDR1 WNHNN and CDR2 SYGVQD come from the germline V gene (reference sequence). CDR3 sequence (DNA): TGCGCCAGCAGTGAGTACAGGGACGAACACGAGCAGTACTTC. The encoded protein is CASSEYRDEHEQYF.

This rearrangement joins TRBV30 to TRBJ2-7; the match to TRBD2 covers 13 bases. V was pared by 4 bases and J by 5 bases, with 5 bases of the junction left unmatched. This CDR3 is built from 14 residues. Germline-derived CDR1 and CDR2 are GTSNPN and SVGIG (reference sequence). CDR3 coding DNA: TGTGCCTGGAAACTAGCGGGAGGGTTCCACGAGCAGTACTTC. This sequence encodes CAWKLAGGFHEQYF. Full variable domain (missing parts from reference TRBV30 and TRBJ2-7): SQTIHQWPATLVQPVGSPLSLECTVEGTSNPNLYWYRQAAGRGLQLLFYSVGIGQISSEVPQNLSASRPQDRQFILSSKKLLLSDSGFYLCAWKLAGGFHEQYFGPGTRLTVT.

The chain employs TRBV2 and TRBJ1-2; 9 nucleotides agree with TRBD1. Germline CDR1 reads SNHLY; CDR2 reads FYNNEI. This CDR3 contains 13 residues. The V gene end was trimmed by 6 bases and the J gene end by 2 bases; junction bases not matched to a gene: 1. CDR3 nucleotides: TGTGCCAGCAGCGACAGGGGGAACTATGGCTACACCTTC. Its protein is CASSDRGNYGYTF.

This chain connects TRBV27 to TRBJ2-1; 7 positions agree with TRBD2. V lost 2 bases, J lost 4 bases, and 5 bases stayed unmatched. The germline CDR1 and CDR2 sequences are MNHEY and SMNVEV (reference sequence). The CDR3 is 15 residues long. The CDR3 nucleotides read TGTGCCAGCAGTTTAGAGGGAGGGCCTTACAATGAGCAGTTCTTC. It codes for CASSLEGGPYNEQFF.

CDR3 sequence (DNA): TGCGCCAGCAGCGAAGGAGGGACAGGGAACGGCTACACCTTC. It is translated as CASSEGGTGNGYTF. The chain joins TRBV5-1 to TRBJ1-2; 9 bases match TRBD1. Per the germline V gene, CDR1 is SGHRS and CDR2 is YFSETQ. The CDR3 extends over 14 amino acids. Trimming cost V 4 bases and J 8 bases; bases outside gene matches: 9.

V is TRBV5-6 and J is TRBJ1-2; tentative D call: TRBD1 (6 bases). Germline values: CDR1 SGHDT, CDR2 YYEEEE. The CDR3 is 15 residues long. V gave up 4 bases and J gave up 1 base, with 14 bases separating them. The CDR3 region has the DNA TGTGCCAGCAGCAGGGACACAGGGATTAACTATGGCTACACCTTC. It codes for CASSRDTGINYGYTF.

The chain joins TRBV13 to TRBJ2-2; maybe TRBD2 (6 bases). V lost 5 bases, J lost 9 bases, and 19 bases lay in between. The germline CDR1 and CDR2 sequences are PRHDT and FYEKMQ (reference sequence). The CDR3 spans 15 residues. CDR3 amino acids: CASSPEGSGLRELFF. The CDR3 DNA follows: TGTGCCAGCAGCCCAGAGGGGAGCGGGTTGAGGGAGCTGTTTTTT.

The gene calls are TRBV3-1 (or the pseudogene TRBV3-2) and TRBJ1-2; D not certain. The CDR3 runs 19 residues. The V end was cut by 0 bases, the J end by 6 bases, with 26 bases between. Germline V gives CDR1 LGHDT, CDR2 YNNKEL (reference sequence). The CDR3 region has the DNA TGTGCCAGCAGCCAAGATTGGCAGTTGGCAGCCCGCCGGGGTCATGGCTACACCTTC. Protein sequence: CASSQDWQLAARRGHGYTF.

The rearrangement uses TRBV11-2 and TRBJ2-7; D possibly corresponds to TRBD1 (5 bases). The CDR3 consists of 13 residues. Trimming took 5 bases from V and 1 from J, leaving 9 bases between them. CDR1 is SGHAT and CDR2 is FQNNGV in the germline V gene. CDR3 coding DNA: TGTGCCAGCAGCGGGGCAGAATCCTACGAGCAGTACTTC. Translated: CASSGAESYEQYF.

The rearrangement uses TRBV5-1 and TRBJ1-5; D unresolved. Deletions cut 2 bases from V and 0 bases from J, with 9 bases between. This CDR3 comprises 15 residues. Germline assignment: CDR1 SGHRS and CDR2 YFSETQ. The chain's CDR3 is CASSLGDDSNQPQHF. CDR3 DNA sequence: TGCGCCAGCAGCTTAGGAGACGATAGCAATCAGCCCCAGCATTTT.

The CDR3 nucleotides read TGTGCCATCAGTGCGGCTAGCGGGAACTACGAGCAGTACTTC. Translating gives CAISAASGNYEQYF. The chain carries TRBV10-3 and TRBJ2-7; TRBD2 aligns across 9 bases. Unmatched junction bases numbered 4, after V lost 4 bases and J lost 3 bases. The CDR3 has 14 residues. Germline V lookup: CDR1 ENHRY, CDR2 SYGVKD.

This clone has just one count. The genes are TRBV19 and TRBJ2-1; TRBD1 matches at 9 bases. The CDR3 loop spans 15 amino acids. J gave up 4 bases and V 7 bases, and 8 bases lay outside the gene matches. In germline, CDR1 is LNHDA, CDR2 SQIVND (reference sequence). CDR3 region: CASNTGTGLYNEQFF. The CDR3 nucleotides read TGTGCCAGTAACACCGGGACAGGGCTATACAATGAGCAGTTCTTC.

This clone has only one observation. The chain joins TRBV14 to TRBJ1-6, with D hard to call. CDR1 and CDR2 from the germline V gene are SGHDN and FVKESK. This CDR3 comprises 13 residues. The V end was cut by 1 base, the J end by 10 bases, with 8 bases between. CDR3 residues: CASSQAVWSPLHF. CDR3 nucleotide sequence: TGTGCCAGCAGCCAAGCGGTTTGGTCACCCCTCCACTTT. The full variable domain, with the rest looked up from reference TRBV14 and TRBJ1-6, is EAGVTQFPSHSVIEKGQTVTLRCDPISGHDNLYWYRRVMGKEIKFLLHFVKESKQDESGMPNNRFLAERTGGTYSTLKVQPAELEDSGVYFCASSQAVWSPLHFGNGTRLTVT.

The chain carries TRBV28 and TRBJ1-1; 8 bases agree with TRBD1. Trimming at V came to 5 bases and at J to 11 bases, leaving 10 bases not matched to a gene. The CDR3 consists of 13 residues. CDR1 and CDR2 (germline): MDHEN, SYDVKM. The CDR3 sequence is CASSGRGLRIAFF. CDR3 sequence (DNA): TGTGCCAGCAGTGGCAGGGGGCTTAGGATCGCTTTCTTT.

This clone has a handful of counts. CDR3 in amino acids: CASSGEGVGNNSPLHF. The CDR3 DNA follows: TGTGCCAGCAGTGGAGAGGGGGTCGGAAATAATTCACCCCTCCACTTT. V usage is TRBV2 and J usage is TRBJ1-6, with D possibly matching TRBD1 (6 bases). Germline V gives CDR1 SNHLY, CDR2 FYNNEI. The CDR3 totals 16 residues. Trimming pared 4 bases from V and 5 bases from J, leaving 15 bases between.